The source of this T cell receptor beta chain is a study of cytomegalovirus exposure and HLA in healthy donors (dated by TCRdb to the late 2010s). About the full investigation: An earlier analysis of 587 of the donors reported about 250 Gb of sequence data and some 100 million unique TCR beta sequences from roughly 200 million T cells. About 300 gigabases of sequencing data and 75 million to 85 million unique TCR sequences made up an early release that covered nearly 650 HLA-typed donors. Among the approximately 400 genotyped donors, under 90% belonged to the genetic ancestry cluster associated with self-reported Caucasian donors. The study was designed to test whether signatures of past pathogen exposure could be identified by cataloging public T cell receptors. The study profiled the T cell repertoires of hundreds of subjects by immunosequencing and related them to cytomegalovirus serostatus. Besides the first cohort of under 700 subjects, a separate validation cohort made up of roughly 130 different subjects was used. High-throughput TCR immunosequencing, statistical association of individual TCRs with disease status, and machine learning were combined to predict cytomegalovirus infection status. A later analysis re-examined previously published TCR beta repertoires from over 500 donors and added high-resolution HLA genotyping to investigate patterns of TCR occurrence. Rather than using new phenotypic data, the later analysis identified candidate immune exposures from TCR beta sequences and from how often those sequences occurred across donors. An earlier analysis of about 620 of the donors applied high-throughput TCR beta sequencing to assess whether each TCR beta V gene segment acted as functional or pseudogenic. Donor age, sex, ethnicity and CMV serostatus were compiled alongside the repertoire data. A later genetic analysis took genome-wide SNP genotypes for about 55% of the roughly 670 donors and used that subset as a discovery cohort. All discovery cohort repertoires had been generated on a single sequencing platform. Both class I and class II loci were covered by HLA typing, at four-digit resolution. Typing coverage varied by locus: roughly 620-630 donors for A, B, C, DRB1 and DQB1; roughly 560 for DQA1; 600 to 610 for DPA1; 400 to 480 for DPB1. Roughly 5 DR-DQ haplotypes were handled as single units for association and clustering because linkage in the cohort was strong. Among roughly 370 genotyped donors of the cohort, an average of approximately 240,000 unique TCR beta nucleotide sequences were sequenced per donor, around 20% of them non-productive. Study-wide findings and limitations: Most CMV-associated TCR beta chains appeared to be HLA-restricted in a later analysis, and the HLA associations seemed to be driven largely by CMV exposure. A later genetic analysis reported fewer N-insertions in productive TCRs among donors in an Asian-associated ancestry cluster than the roughly 700-donor mean. A total of roughly 160 TCR beta chains were listed by the study as associated with cytomegalovirus. This cohort had only TCR beta chains sequenced, and the lack of alpha or paired-chain data limited which features could be detected. HLA typing was unavailable for some donors at each locus, so association tests used only the typed subset. At a false discovery rate of 0.05, a later analysis linked 15,000 to 20,000 TCR beta sequences to specific HLA alleles. When HLA alleles, especially DR and DQ, strongly co-occurred, attributing TCR associations to individual alleles was difficult. Correlated functional status among segregating V segments might be attributable to linkage disequilibrium, but an unknown experimental factor could not be ruled out. V-gene and J-gene trimming of TCR beta chains was associated with a missense DCLRE1C variant in a later genetic analysis, and the association was replicated in an independent cohort. Roughly uniform sequencing depth across donors was assumed in presence/absence analyses, although this assumption may not hold. A later analysis found that TCR association rates varied across HLA loci, with DRB1 alleles showing the most associated TCRs and HLA-C alleles the fewest. According to the authors, the approach could potentially be generalized to other disease states and immunological phenotypes. In vitro tests confirmed that a few of the cytomegalovirus-associated TCR beta chains recognize cytomegalovirus antigens. The only immune exposure information available for the cohort was CMV serostatus. Some IMGT-functional V segments, including TRBV6-2 and TRBV6-3, could not be distinguished by the 87-base-pair reads and were therefore excluded. Compared with equally common non-associated chains, HLA-associated TCR beta chains in a later analysis were more clonally expanded and had lower generation probabilities. A cluster of highly shared sequence variants was judged likely to be a technical artifact of the sequencing pipeline. Some 15 rarely observed V segments, including chromosome 9 orphons, were excluded from the earlier analysis of 550 to 700 of the donors because counts were too low. Most TCR sequences were observed very rarely across donors, whereas some public TCRs were present in many individuals. A further reported finding was that TCR beta sequences accurately predicted the HLA-A and HLA-B alleles for most subjects in the first cohort. In both the original and validation cohorts, the classifier was reported to diagnose cytomegalovirus status with high specificity and sensitivity. In an earlier analysis of around 600 of the donors, most TCR beta V segments appeared in productive rearrangements about 90% or about 30% of the time, broadly matching IMGT annotations. A later analysis reported that several top co-occurrence clusters appeared linked to parvovirus B19, influenza, CMV and Epstein-Barr virus.

The library was prepared using the immunoSEQ multiplex PCR assay. For the multiplex PCR, a mixture combining 60 forward primers for TCR Vbeta segments and 13 reverse primers for TCR Jbeta segments was used. A multiplex PCR assay on genomic DNA amplified the CDR3 region of rearranged TCR beta genes. Amplified TCR beta libraries were sequenced as 87-base-pair reads on the Illumina HiSeq System. In the authors' own workflow: In a later analysis, roughly 80 million unique TCR beta chains were counted across the roughly 670 repertoires, and roughly 11 million of these chains were shared by at least two donors. A nearest-neighbor algorithm error-corrected the raw reads and collapsed the reads into unique sequences, merging closely related sequences to remove PCR and sequencing errors. Alignment of CDR3 sequences to IMGT reference sequences was used to assign V, D and J gene segments. Each retained sequence needed at least a six-nucleotide match to both a V gene segment and a J gene segment. A rearrangement was called productive if the CDR3 had no stop codons and remained in frame with V and J, and every other rearrangement was called non-productive. Following IMGT convention, CDR3 was defined as the stretch from the second conserved V-encoded cysteine to the conserved J-encoded phenylalanine. Sequences without an unambiguous match to a single V gene segment were excluded from the earlier analysis of 450 to 650 of the donors. In an earlier analysis of 587 of the donors, V segments were called functional above 56.7% productive rearrangements and were called segregating when the between-donor standard deviation exceeded 5%. A statistical classification framework was developed to diagnose cytomegalovirus status using the catalog of TCR beta chain sequences. In a later analysis, V and J genes were assigned by comparing TCR nucleotide sequences against IMGT/GENE-DB human TR gene sequences. The TCRdist pipeline was used in a later analysis to assign CDR3 sequences and most-parsimonious VDJ recombination scenarios. In a later analysis, each TCR beta chain was defined by its CDR3 amino acid sequence together with its V-gene family, and reads lacking a unique V-gene family were excluded. To address suspected cross-contamination and a sequencing artifact, a later analysis removed approximately 600 highly shared, low-generation-probability nucleotide sequences. A later analysis calculated a clonal expansion index for each public chain from normalized within-repertoire ranks of inferred template counts. In a later analysis, generation probabilities were computed using a VDJ recombination model fitted to out-of-frame rearrangements, and the results were checked against IGoR. In a later analysis, hypergeometric tests were used to score TCR-TCR, TCR-HLA and TCR-CMV co-occurrence, with a repertoire-size bias correction applied to TCR pairs. A later analysis estimated false discovery rates by permuting HLA or CMV assignments 20 times. In a later analysis, co-occurring TCRs were grouped with DBSCAN, and TCRdist sequence similarity was added when clustering was performed within HLA-allele-positive subsets. Repertoires with fewer than 30,000 or more than 120,000 public chains were left out of co-occurrence clustering, as were several repertoires with anomalous nucleotide sharing. Not all clones reach the TCRdb copy of this immuneACCESS table, which keeps in-frame sequences only. Checked studies attribute under half of the gap to unresolved V genes and leave the rest unexplained. V, J and clone size are those of that table, while D and trimming were read from the DNA. For this sample there are under 200,000 clones; more than 65% appear just once. The ten largest clones add up to less than 2% of the sample.

Measured from the cysteine to the phenylalanine, the CDR3 is 13 residues long. Just the 39-base CDR3 DNA is kept, in frame starting at base 1. V is reduced by 0 bases and J by 6 bases, leaving a spacing of 12 bases between them. According to the germline V gene (reference sequence), CDR1 reads GTSNPN and CDR2 reads SVGIG. The cohort comprised hundreds of healthy bone marrow donors. At the time of sampling, every cohort member was nominally healthy, though immune exposures that went unrecorded were likely present. The donor tested CMV seronegative, placing the donor among the 350 or so seronegative members of the cohort. A peripheral blood sample was provided by each donor, and peripheral blood mononuclear cells were used for TCR beta sequencing. Genomic DNA was extracted from the blood cell samples with the Qiagen DNeasy Blood Extraction Kit. The sample holds one count of this clone. Its antigen is currently not known. No clone much larger than this one lies a single base away; base qualities are absent.

This receptor was identified in a woman in her twenties or thirties in good health and CMV-seronegative. The receptor chain draws on TRBV30 and TRBJ2-7, with TRBD2 as a weak D call on 6 bases. The sequencing input was PBMCs. In nucleotide form, the sequence is TGTGCCTGGAGTGTTGGAGGGAGCTGCGAGCAGTACTTC. It is translated as CAWSVGGSCEQYF. Where the CDR3 stops, the reference TRBV30 and TRBJ2-7 genes take over; the full variable domain is SQTIHQWPATLVQPVGSPLSLECTVEGTSNPNLYWYRQAAGRGLQLLFYSVGIGQISSEVPQNLSASRPQDRQFILSSKKLLLSDSGFYLCAWSVGGSCEQYFGPGTRLTVT.